This T cell receptor beta chain was identified during a study of cytomegalovirus exposure and HLA in healthy donors. PCR employed 60 Vbeta and 13 Jbeta primers. The assay was immunoSEQ multiplex PCR, and TCRdb's table has in-frame clones only and misses some. The sample yields about 120,000 clones, roughly a tenth seen once. This clone was observed a few times. Its cognate antigen is unknown. Study findings and constraints: Reports credit the classifier with highly specific, highly sensitive diagnosis of cytomegalovirus status.

CDR3 length equals 14 residues. From germline, CDR1 is SGHDT and CDR2 YYEEEE. The V and J ends lost 4 bases and 5 bases respectively, with 16 bases between them. The clonotype comes from a woman aged 18-29 years in good health and CMV-seropositive. The chain joins TRBV5-6 to TRBJ2-7; D might be TRBD1 (6 bases). The sequenced material came from PBMCs. The CDR3 reads CASSTRQALNEQYF. The CDR3 DNA reads as TGTGCCAGCAGCACCCGACAGGCCCTCAACGAGCAGTACTTC.